The entry that follows covers one T cell receptor (beta chain) sequence. Its antigen remains unidentified. Base qualities are not recorded, but no much larger clone differs from it by a single base. Sequences LNHNV (CDR1) and YYDKDF (CDR2) are obtained from the germline V gene (reference sequence). Trimming costs V 0 bases and J 0 bases, and their ends lie 6 bases apart. The CDR3 spans 14 residues, from the cysteine through the phenylalanine. The read is trimmed to its CDR3 DNA, 42 bases read in frame from base 1. These data belong to a study of T cell changes during pregnancy in multiple sclerosis (dated by TCRdb to the late 2010s). About the study as a whole: The study looked at changes in the T cell repertoire across pregnancy in women with multiple sclerosis.

The method was the immunoSEQ multiplex PCR assay. The source is immuneACCESS, and TCRdb retained only in-frame sequences with V and J called. Part of the clones is not carried over; for the studies checked, unresolved V genes explain less than half of this, and the remainder is unexplained. For this sample there are roughly 61,000 clones; just over 90% appear just once. Approximately 2% of the sample is held by the ten biggest clonotypes. The receptor chain draws on TRBV15 and TRBJ2-7; the D gene cannot be named for sure. The receptor was derived from a female donor with multiple sclerosis, enrolled in a pregnancy study. The source was peripheral blood, collected after pregnancy. The nucleotide sequence reads as follows: TGTGCCACCAGCAGAGATGGCAGCTCCTACGAGCAGTACTTC. Its translation is CATSRDGSSYEQYF.